Sequencing of this T cell receptor beta chain was carried out in a study of human T cells and chemical hapten exposure. Study-level findings and limits: Among TCRs, those above 1 in 1000 frequency were unaffected by DPC sensitization.

MiXCR, run by TCRdb on the 5' RACE reads, gives a single entry per CDR3 protein. The sample lists 130,000 or so distinct CDR3 sequences; around 4.1% were seen once. This clonotype was observed at least ten times. What it binds is unknown. The CDR3 is 14 residues long. Germline CDR1 and CDR2: ENHRY and SYGVKD. Unmatched junction bases numbered 6, after V lost 5 bases and J lost 7 bases. The total RNA was obtained from whole blood that was not fractionated. The TCR comes from a female donor in good health. The rearrangement uses TRBV10-3 and TRBJ1-1; TRBD1 matches at 11 bases. The CDR3, as DNA: TGTGCCATCAGTTTAGGGACAGGGGGTAATGAAGCTTTCTTT. Protein sequence: CAISLGTGGNEAFF.